This TCR beta chain is from a study of neurological immune-mediated disorders. Study-wide results and caveats: The absence of shared CDR3 amino acid sequences among expanded clones across subjects suggests private repertoires in all groups.

A 10-nucleotide random UMI tagged transcripts in template-switch 5'RACE cDNA synthesis. From 15-18 subjects, over 180 million TCR-beta sequences were obtained in each sequencing run. TCRdb reanalysed the 5' RACE reads using MiXCR and keeps one entry per CDR3 protein. In the table there are tens of thousands of distinct CDR3 sequences, roughly 8.8% of which are singletons. This clonotype was counted ten times or more. Its antigen is currently unknown. As for time point: longitudinal time-point 3. PBMCs stored at -80 C, numbering 2 million, were the origin of the unsorted libraries. The TCR originated in a woman aged 40 to 55 in good health. The source material was PBMCs.

The CDR3 DNA is TGCGCCAGCAGCTTGGCCACTAGCGGGACGAACACCGGGGAGCTGTTTTTT. Translated, it gives CASSLATSGTNTGELFF. The chain couples TRBV5-1 to TRBJ2-2; TRBD2 agrees at 10 bases. Trimming cost V 0 bases and J 0 bases; bases outside gene matches: 2. The CDR3 totals 17 residues. The germline CDR1 and CDR2 sequences are SGHRS and YFSETQ. Based on the CDR3 plus reference TRBV5-1 and TRBJ2-2, the full variable domain is KAGVTQTPRYLIKTRGQQVTLSCSPISGHRSVSWYQQTPGQGLQFLFEYFSETQRNKGNFPGRFSGRQFSNSRSEMNVSTLELGDSALYLCASSLATSGTNTGELFFGEGSRLTVL.